This T cell receptor (beta chain) derives from a study of cytomegalovirus exposure and HLA in healthy donors. At the level of the study: Of some 410 genotyped donors, around 80% grouped in the Caucasian-associated ancestry cluster.

Study-wide findings and caveats: Indistinguishability led to the exclusion of some V segments, TRBV6-2 and TRBV6-3 included. Association of a missense DCLRE1C variant with TCR beta V- and J-gene trimming was reported in a later analysis. A later examination showed that TCR association rates differed by HLA locus, with DRB1 most and HLA-C fewest.

The CDR3 spans 15 residues. Trimming at V came to 4 bases and at J to 1 base, leaving 3 bases not matched to a gene. CDR1 is SGHRS and CDR2 is YFSETQ in the germline V gene. A remark on this clone: Its antigen remains unidentified.

In the PCR, 60 Vbeta and 13 Jbeta primers were used. The data were produced by immunoSEQ multiplex PCR, yet TCRdb's version contains in-frame clones alone and is incomplete. The table records some 190,000 clones, approximately 80% of them present only once. This sequence joins TRBV5-1 and TRBJ2-3, with 10 bases that match TRBD2. Source material: PBMCs. The receptor was derived from a female donor in good health and CMV-seronegative. DNA for the CDR3: TGCGCCAGCAGCACCACTAGCGGGGGCACAGATACGCAGTATTTT. Translating gives CASSTTSGGTDTQYF.